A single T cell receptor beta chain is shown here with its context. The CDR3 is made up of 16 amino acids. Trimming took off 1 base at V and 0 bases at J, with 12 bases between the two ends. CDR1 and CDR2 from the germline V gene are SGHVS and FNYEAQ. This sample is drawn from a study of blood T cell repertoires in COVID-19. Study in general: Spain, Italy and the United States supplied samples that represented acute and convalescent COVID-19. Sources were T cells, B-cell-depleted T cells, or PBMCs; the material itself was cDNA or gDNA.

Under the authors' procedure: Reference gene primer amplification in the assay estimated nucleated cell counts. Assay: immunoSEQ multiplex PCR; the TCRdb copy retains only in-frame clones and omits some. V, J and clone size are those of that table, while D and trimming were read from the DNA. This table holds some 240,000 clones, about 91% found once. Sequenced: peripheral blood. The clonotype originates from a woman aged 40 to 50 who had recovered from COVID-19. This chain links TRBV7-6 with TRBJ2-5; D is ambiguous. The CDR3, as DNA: TGTGCCAGCAGCTTAGGTGCCAGTCAGTACCAAGAGACCCAGTACTTC. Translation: CASSLGASQYQETQYF. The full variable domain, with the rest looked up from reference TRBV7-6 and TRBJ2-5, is GAGVSQSPRYKVTKRGQDVALRCDPISGHVSLYWYRQALGQGPEFLTYFNYEAQQDKSGLPNDRFSAERPEGSISTLTIQRTEQRDSAMYRCASSLGASQYQETQYFGPGTRLLVL.